This is a list of T cell receptor beta chains from one sample in a study of blood T cells in healthy people across ages. In TCRdb, the 5' RACE reads were re-called with MiXCR into one record per CDR3 protein. Of around 1.5 million distinct CDR3 sequences listed, approximately 60% are singletons. The sequenced sample was blood. Source of these receptors: a man between 18 and 29 years old in good health. Both conserved end residues are part of each CDR3. D genes are given only for firm matches. The listing skips clone size in some rows; elsewhere it reads once, few, many or a size class.

clone_size	d_call	v_call	j_call	cdr3_nt	cdr3_aa
few	TRBD1	TRBV4-3	TRBJ2-7	TGCGCCAGCAGCCAAGGAGTCGTGGACAGGGTAATTTCCTACGAGCAGTACTTC	CASSQGVVDRVISYEQYF
NA	TRBD1	TRBV2	TRBJ2-2	TGTGCCAGCAGTGAAGTCGTGGGACAGATATTGAACACCGGGGAGCTGTTTTTT	CASSEVVGQILNTGELFF
NA	NA	TRBV20-1	TRBJ2-4	TGCAGCCTCCGGATTCCGACCAAAAACATTCAGTACTTC	CSLRIPTKNIQYF
NA	NA	TRBV9	TRBJ1-1	TGTGCCAGCAGCGCCGAGGGGGGATGGACTGAAGCTTTCTTT	CASSAEGGWTEAFF
NA	TRBD2	TRBV27	TRBJ2-3	TGTGCCAGCAGTCGCCACTGTAGCGGGGAGTCAGATACGCAGTATTTT	CASSRHCSGESDTQYF
few	TRBD2	TRBV29-1	TRBJ2-7	TGCAGCGTTGATTCCGGGACTAGCGGGAGGGCGTACGAGCAGTACTTC	CSVDSGTSGRAYEQYF
once	NA	TRBV27	TRBJ2-3	TGTGCCAGCAGTTTATCAATCCCTGGGGGGGGCCGCCTAGATACGCAGTATTTT	CASSLSIPGGGRLDTQYF
NA	NA	TRBV12-3/TRBV12-4	TRBJ2-1	TGTGCCAGCAGTTCCCCGGGACTCAAGCAGTTCTTC	CASSSPGLKQFF
NA	NA	TRBV6-1	TRBJ2-7	TGTGCCAGCAAATTTCTTCGCGAGCAGTACTTC	CASKFLREQYF
NA	TRBD1	TRBV4-1	TRBJ2-5	TGCGCCAGCAGGAAACAGGGGGAAGAGACCCAGTACTTC	CASRKQGEETQYF
few	NA	TRBV29-1	TRBJ2-4	TGCAGCGTACGAGACAGGCGCGGCAAAAACATTCAGTACTTC	CSVRDRRGKNIQYF
NA	TRBD1	TRBV20-1	TRBJ1-6	TGCAGTGCTACTGCCCTCGGGACAGAGACATCACCCCTCCACTTT	CSATALGTETSPLHF
NA	TRBD2	TRBV15	TRBJ2-5	TGTGCCACCAGCAGAGGCGGACTAGCGGGAGAAGAGACCCAGTACTTC	CATSRGGLAGEETQYF
NA	NA	TRBV11-2	TRBJ1-5	TGTGCCAGCAGCGTCGGGTCGAGCGGGGTAGCGCCCCAGCATTTT	CASSVGSSGVAPQHF
NA	TRBD1	TRBV5-6	TRBJ2-2	TGTGCCAGCAGCACCACAGGGGGCTCGACCTCCGGGGAGCTGTTTTTT	CASSTTGGSTSGELFF
NA	NA	TRBV12-3/TRBV12-4	TRBJ1-1	NA	CASSFWGFGNTESFF
NA	NA	TRBV4-1	TRBJ2-1	TGCGCCAGCAGCCAATCATTCGGTGGCAGCCCAACCTACAATGAGCAGTTCTTC	CASSQSFGGSPTYNEQFF
NA	TRBD1	TRBV27	TRBJ2-6	TGTGCCAGCAGTTCCGAAACAGGGGCCCTTGAAGCCAACGTCCTGACTTTC	CASSSETGALEANVLTF
NA	TRBD2	TRBV12-3/TRBV12-4	TRBJ2-1	TGTGCCAGCAGTTTAAGTGGGACCGGGACTAGCGGCGATGAGCAGTTCTTC	CASSLSGTGTSGDEQFF
NA	NA	TRBV20-1	TRBJ2-7	TGCAGTGCTAGGGCTCTTATTGGACTACCCTACGAGCAGTACTTC	CSARALIGLPYEQYF
many	NA	TRBV5-1	TRBJ2-3	TGTGCCAGCAGTTTAGACGGGGCTAGCACAGATACGCAGTATTTT	CASSLDGASTDTQYF
NA	NA	TRBV20-1	TRBJ2-1	TGCAGTGCTAGAGATGCGAACCCCCTCAATGAGCAGTTCTTC	CSARDANPLNEQFF
NA	TRBD2	TRBV29-1	TRBJ2-5	TGCAGCGCCACTAGCGGGATGGAGACCCAGTACTTC	CSATSGMETQYF
NA	NA	TRBV2	TRBJ1-1	TGTGCCAGCAGTGAAGCGGCCAACAGTTGCACTGAAGCTTTCTTT	CASSEAANSCTEAFF
once	TRBD2	TRBV20-1	TRBJ2-5	TGCAGTGCTTGGACTAGCGGGGGGTTGTACCAAGAGACCCAGTACTTC	CSAWTSGGLYQETQYF
NA	NA	TRBV15	TRBJ1-1	TGTGCCACCAGCACTCACAGGACCTTGAACACTGAAGCTTTCTTT	CATSTHRTLNTEAFF
NA	TRBD1	TRBV29-1	TRBJ2-1	TGCAGCGTGGACAGGGGTAGGCTAGGGCAGTTCTTC	CSVDRGRLGQFF
NA	TRBD2	TRBV4-1	TRBJ2-1	TGCGCCAGCAGCCAAGAAGGGACTAGCGGGAGTCATTTACTTGAGCAGTTCTTC	CASSQEGTSGSHLLEQFF
NA	TRBD1	TRBV20-1	TRBJ2-7	TGCAGTGCTACCCCGGACAGGGGAGGTTACGAGCAGTACTTC	CSATPDRGGYEQYF
once	TRBD1	TRBV20-1	TRBJ1-3	TGCAGTGCTTGGGACAGCGGTCCTGGAAACACCATATATTTT	CSAWDSGPGNTIYF
NA	NA	TRBV5-1	TRBJ2-7	TGCGCCAGCAGCGTACAGGGGGGGTCGAACGAGCAGTACTTC	CASSVQGGSNEQYF
many	NA	TRBV27	TRBJ1-1	TGTGCCAGCAGTTTGAGCGGAATGAACACTGAAGCTTTCTTT	CASSLSGMNTEAFF
NA	NA	TRBV5-1	TRBJ2-3	TGCGCCAGCAGCGGTGCAGCTCGGACCTGGGGCACAGATACGCAGTATTTT	CASSGAARTWGTDTQYF
NA	NA	TRBV4-1	TRBJ2-5	TGCGCCAGCAGCCAACTAACAGGATCTCGAGAGACCCAGTACTTC	CASSQLTGSRETQYF
NA	TRBD1	TRBV7-2	TRBJ1-1	TGTGCCAGCAGCCTCCCCCGTGAGGGGGCGACGGCTTTCTTT	CASSLPREGATAFF
NA	NA	TRBV7-9	TRBJ1-2	TGTGCCAGCAGCTTAATACAGGCCCGACTAGACTATGGCTACACCTTC	CASSLIQARLDYGYTF
NA	TRBD1	TRBV4-3	TRBJ2-5	TGCGCCAGCAGCCAAGATCTAGGGGGCATTGGGGAGACCCAGTACTTC	CASSQDLGGIGETQYF
NA	NA	TRBV6-1	TRBJ1-2	TGTGCCAGCAGAGAATGGGCTGTTTTGGACACCTTC	CASREWAVLDTF
NA	NA	TRBV21-1	TRBJ2-5	TGTTCCAGCAGCAAAGAGACTACCCCTATGAGGTGCGAGACCCAGTACTTC	CSSSKETTPMRCETQYF
NA	TRBD2	TRBV4-1	TRBJ2-1	TGCGCCAGCAGCTACGGACTAGCGGGAGGGTACAATGAGCAGTTCTTC	CASSYGLAGGYNEQFF